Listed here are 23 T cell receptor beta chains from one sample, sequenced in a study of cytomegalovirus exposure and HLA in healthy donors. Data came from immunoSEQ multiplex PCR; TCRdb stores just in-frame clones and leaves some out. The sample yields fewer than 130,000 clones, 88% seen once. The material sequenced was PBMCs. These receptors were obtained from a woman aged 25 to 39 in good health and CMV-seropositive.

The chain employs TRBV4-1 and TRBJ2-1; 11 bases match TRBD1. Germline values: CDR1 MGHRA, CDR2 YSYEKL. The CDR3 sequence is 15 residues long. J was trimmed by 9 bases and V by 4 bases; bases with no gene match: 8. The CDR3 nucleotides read TGCGCCAGCAGCCGCATCGGACAGGGGGCAGGTGAGCAGTTCTTC. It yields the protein CASSRIGQGAGEQFF.

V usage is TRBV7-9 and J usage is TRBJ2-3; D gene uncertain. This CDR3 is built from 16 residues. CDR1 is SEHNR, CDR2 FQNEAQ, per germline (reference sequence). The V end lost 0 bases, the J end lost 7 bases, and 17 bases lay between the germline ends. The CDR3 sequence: CASSLAAGRGSHTQYF. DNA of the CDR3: TGTGCCAGCAGCTTAGCGGCTGGCCGAGGAAGTCATACGCAGTATTTT. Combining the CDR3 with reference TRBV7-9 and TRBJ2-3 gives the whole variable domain DTGVSQNPRHKITKRGQNVTFRCDPISEHNRLYWYRQTLGQGPEFLTYFQNEAQLEKSRLLSDRFSAERPKGSFSTLEIQRTEQGDSAMYLCASSLAAGRGSHTQYFGPGTRLTVL.

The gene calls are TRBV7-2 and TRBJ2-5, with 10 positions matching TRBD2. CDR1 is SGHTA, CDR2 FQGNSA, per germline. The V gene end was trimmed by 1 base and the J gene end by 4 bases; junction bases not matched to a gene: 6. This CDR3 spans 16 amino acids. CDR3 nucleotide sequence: TGTGCCAGCAGCTTAGTCCGCGCTAGCGGGAGAGAGACCCAGTACTTC. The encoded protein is CASSLVRASGRETQYF. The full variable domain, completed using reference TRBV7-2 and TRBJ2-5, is GAGVSQSPSNKVTEKGKDVELRCDPISGHTALYWYRQSLGQGLEFLIYFQGNSAPDKSGLPSDRFSAERTGGSVSTLTIQRTQQEDSAVYLCASSLVRASGRETQYFGPGTRLLVL.

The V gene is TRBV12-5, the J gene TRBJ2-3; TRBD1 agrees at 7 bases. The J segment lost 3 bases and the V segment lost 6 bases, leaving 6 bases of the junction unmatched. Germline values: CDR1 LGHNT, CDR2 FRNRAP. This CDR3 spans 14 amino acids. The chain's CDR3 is CASGLMTGTDTQYF. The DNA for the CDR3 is TGTGCTAGTGGCCTCATGACAGGGACAGATACGCAGTATTTT.

As DNA, the CDR3 is TGTGCCAGCAGCTTGGCACCGGGACAATTTTACGAGCAGTACTTC. As protein: CASSLAPGQFYEQYF. The chain carries TRBV5-6 and TRBJ2-7; perhaps TRBD1 as D (6 bases). V was trimmed by 0 bases and J by 4 bases, leaving 14 bases between them. The CDR3 covers 15 residues. Looked up from germline, CDR1 is SGHDT and CDR2 is YYEEEE.

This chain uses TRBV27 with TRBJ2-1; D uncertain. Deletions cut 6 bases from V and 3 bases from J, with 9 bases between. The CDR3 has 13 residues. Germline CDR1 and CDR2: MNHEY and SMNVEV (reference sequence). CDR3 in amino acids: CASRGINYNEQFF. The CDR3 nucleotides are TGTGCCAGCAGGGGCATAAACTACAATGAGCAGTTCTTC.

This CDR3 reads CASSPPGLAIPDTQYF. The CDR3 region has the DNA TGTGCCAGCAGTCCTCCGGGACTAGCGATCCCAGATACGCAGTATTTT. The genes are TRBV2 and TRBJ2-3; 10 nucleotides match TRBD2. The V and J ends lost 5 bases and 4 bases, in that order; junction bases with no gene match: 9. The CDR3 has 16 amino acids. CDR1 and CDR2 (germline): SNHLY, FYNNEI.

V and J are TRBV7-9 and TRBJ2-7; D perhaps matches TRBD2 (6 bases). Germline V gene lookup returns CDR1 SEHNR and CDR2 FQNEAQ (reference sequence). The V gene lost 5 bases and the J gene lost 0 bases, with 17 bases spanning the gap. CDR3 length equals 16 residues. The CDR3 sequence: CASSRVIGGPSYEQYF. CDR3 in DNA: TGTGCCAGCAGCCGTGTGATCGGGGGTCCCTCCTACGAGCAGTACTTC. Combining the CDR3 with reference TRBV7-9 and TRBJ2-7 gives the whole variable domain DTGVSQNPRHKITKRGQNVTFRCDPISEHNRLYWYRQTLGQGPEFLTYFQNEAQLEKSRLLSDRFSAERPKGSFSTLEIQRTEQGDSAMYLCASSRVIGGPSYEQYFGPGTRLTVT.

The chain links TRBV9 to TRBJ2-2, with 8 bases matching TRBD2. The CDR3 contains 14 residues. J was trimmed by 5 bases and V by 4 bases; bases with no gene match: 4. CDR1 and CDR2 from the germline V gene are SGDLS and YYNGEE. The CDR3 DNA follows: TGTGCCAGCAGCCTCAAGCGGGAGACCGGGGAGCTGTTTTTT. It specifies CASSLKRETGELFF. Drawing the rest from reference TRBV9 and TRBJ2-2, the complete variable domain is DSGVTQTPKHLITATGQRVTLRCSPRSGDLSVYWYQQSLDQGLQFLIQYYNGEERAKGNILERFSAQQFPDLHSELNLSSLELGDSALYFCASSLKRETGELFFGEGSRLTVL.

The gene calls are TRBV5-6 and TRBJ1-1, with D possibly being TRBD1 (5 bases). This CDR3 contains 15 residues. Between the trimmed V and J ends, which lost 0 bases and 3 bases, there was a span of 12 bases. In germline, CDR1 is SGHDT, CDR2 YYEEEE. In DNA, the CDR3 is TGTGCCAGCAGCTTGGTAGGGGCGGGAGACACTGAAGCTTTCTTT. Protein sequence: CASSLVGAGDTEAFF.

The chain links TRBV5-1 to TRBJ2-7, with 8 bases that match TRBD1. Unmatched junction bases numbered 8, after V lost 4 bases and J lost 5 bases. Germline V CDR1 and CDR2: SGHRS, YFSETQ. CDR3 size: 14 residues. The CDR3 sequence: CASSPTTGADEQYF. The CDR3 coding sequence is TGCGCCAGCAGCCCCACGACAGGGGCGGACGAGCAGTACTTC.

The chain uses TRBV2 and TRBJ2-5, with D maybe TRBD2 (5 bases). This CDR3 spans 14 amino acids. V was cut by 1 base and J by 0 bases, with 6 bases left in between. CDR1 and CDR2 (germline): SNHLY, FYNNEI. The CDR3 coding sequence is TGTGCCAGCAGTGAAGGGGAGTACCAAGAGACCCAGTACTTC. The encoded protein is CASSEGEYQETQYF.

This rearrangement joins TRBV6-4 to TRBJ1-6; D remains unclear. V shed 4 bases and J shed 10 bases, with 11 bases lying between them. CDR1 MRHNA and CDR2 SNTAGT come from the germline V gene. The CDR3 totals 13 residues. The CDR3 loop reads CASSAGRESPLHF. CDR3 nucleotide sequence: TGTGCCAGCAGTGCAGGCCGAGAATCACCCCTCCACTTT.

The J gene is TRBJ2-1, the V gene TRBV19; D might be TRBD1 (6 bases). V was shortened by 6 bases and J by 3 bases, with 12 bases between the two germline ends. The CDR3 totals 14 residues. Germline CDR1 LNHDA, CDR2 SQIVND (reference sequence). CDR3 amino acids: CASSNPDSYNEQFF. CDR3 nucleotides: TGTGCCAGTAGCAACCCGGACAGCTACAATGAGCAGTTCTTC.

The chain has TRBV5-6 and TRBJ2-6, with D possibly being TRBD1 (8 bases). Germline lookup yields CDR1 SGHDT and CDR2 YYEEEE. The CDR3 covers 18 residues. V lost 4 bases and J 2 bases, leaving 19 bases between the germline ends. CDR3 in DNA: TGTGCCAGCAGCCCACGGACAGGGAGGGTGGCTGGGGCCAACGTCCTGACTTTC. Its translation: CASSPRTGRVAGANVLTF.

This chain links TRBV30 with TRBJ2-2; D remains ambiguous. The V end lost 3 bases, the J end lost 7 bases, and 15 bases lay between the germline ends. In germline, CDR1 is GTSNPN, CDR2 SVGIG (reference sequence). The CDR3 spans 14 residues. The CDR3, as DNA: TGTGCCTGGAGAAGTCTGTCGGTTTACGGGGAGCTGTTTTTT. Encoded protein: CAWRSLSVYGELFF.

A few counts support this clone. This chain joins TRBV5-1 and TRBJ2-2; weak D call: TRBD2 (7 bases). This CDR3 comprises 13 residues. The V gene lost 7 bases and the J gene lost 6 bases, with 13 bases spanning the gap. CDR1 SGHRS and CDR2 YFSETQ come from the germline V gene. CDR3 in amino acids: CASAGALAGELFF. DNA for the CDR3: TGCGCCAGCGCGGGGGCCTTGGCCGGGGAGCTGTTTTTT.

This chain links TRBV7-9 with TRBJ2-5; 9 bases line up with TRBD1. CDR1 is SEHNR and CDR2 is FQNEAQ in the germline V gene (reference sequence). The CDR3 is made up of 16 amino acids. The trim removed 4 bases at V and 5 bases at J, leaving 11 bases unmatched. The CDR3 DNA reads TGTGCCAGCAGCTCGATCCTACAGGGGGCGCGGGAGACCCAGTACTTC. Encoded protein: CASSSILQGARETQYF.

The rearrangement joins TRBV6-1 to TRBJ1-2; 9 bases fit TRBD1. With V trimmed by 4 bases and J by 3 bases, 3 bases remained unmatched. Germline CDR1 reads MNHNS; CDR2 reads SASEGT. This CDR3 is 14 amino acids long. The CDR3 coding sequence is TGTGCCAGCAGTGCCACAGGGGGCGACTATGGCTACACCTTC. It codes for CASSATGGDYGYTF.

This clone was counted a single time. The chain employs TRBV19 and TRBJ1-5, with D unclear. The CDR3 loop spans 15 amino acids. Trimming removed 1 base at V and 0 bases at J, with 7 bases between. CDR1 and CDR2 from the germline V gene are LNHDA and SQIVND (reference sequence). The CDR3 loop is CASSIAGDSNQPQHF. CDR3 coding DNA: TGTGCCAGTAGTATAGCGGGAGATAGCAATCAGCCCCAGCATTTT. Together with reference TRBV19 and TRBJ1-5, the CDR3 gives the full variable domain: DGGITQSPKYLFRKEGQNVTLSCEQNLNHDAMYWYRQDPGQGLRLIYYSQIVNDFQKGDIAEGYSVSREKKESFPLTVTSAQKNPTAFYLCASSIAGDSNQPQHFGDGTRLSIL.

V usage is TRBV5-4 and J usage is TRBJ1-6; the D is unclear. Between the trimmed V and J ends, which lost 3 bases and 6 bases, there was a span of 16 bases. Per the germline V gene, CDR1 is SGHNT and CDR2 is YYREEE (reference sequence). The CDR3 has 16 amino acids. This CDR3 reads CASSSRRSRSNSPLHF. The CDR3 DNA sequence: TGTGCCAGCAGCTCCCGGCGGAGTCGAAGTAATTCACCCCTCCACTTT.

The CDR3 DNA follows: TGTGCCTGGAGCCGTGTAGACAGGGTAGATGAAAAACTGTTTTTT. It is translated as CAWSRVDRVDEKLFF. J is TRBJ1-4 and V is TRBV30; 7 bases fit TRBD1. Germline V gene data show CDR1 as GTSNPN and CDR2 as SVGIG (reference sequence). V lost 3 bases to trimming and J lost 6 bases; unmatched junction nucleotides: 10. This CDR3 has 15 residues.

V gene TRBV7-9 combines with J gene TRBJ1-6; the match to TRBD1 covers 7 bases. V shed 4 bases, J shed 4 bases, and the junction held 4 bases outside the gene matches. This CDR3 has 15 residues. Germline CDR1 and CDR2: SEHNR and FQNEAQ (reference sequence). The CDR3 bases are TGTGCCAGCAGCTGGGGGACAGCATATAATTCACCCCTCCACTTT. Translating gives CASSWGTAYNSPLHF.